Presented here are 5 T cell receptor beta chains from one specimen sequenced in a study of regulatory T cells in long-lasting Graves disease. With iRepertoire HTBI primers and Arm-PCR of CDR3 regions, TCR beta libraries were built. Each CDR3 protein gets one entry after TCRdb re-called the multiplex PCR reads with MiXCR. The top ten clones hold more than 55% of a sample with 310,000 or so distinct CDR3 sequences, around 20% of them seen once. This sample's time point: persistent/refractory GD, antithyroid drugs over 5 years with positive TRAb. PBMCs were the source of the RNA used for TCR sequencing. Sequences were derived from peripheral blood mononuclear cells (PBMCs), sampled when the disease was refractory, from a patient treated with antithyroid drugs. The receptors were sampled from a female donor with Graves disease.

V is TRBV9 and J is TRBJ2-7; 10 bases match TRBD2. After removal of 5 bases from V and 0 bases from J, the junction contained 8 bases not matched to a gene. CDR1 is SGDLS and CDR2 is YYNGEE in the germline V gene. The CDR3 length is 16 residues. The CDR3 here is CASSLASSGSSYEQYF. As DNA, the CDR3 is TGTGCCAGCAGTCTTGCCTCTAGCGGGAGCTCCTACGAGCAGTACTTC. Based on the CDR3 plus reference TRBV9 and TRBJ2-7, the full variable domain is DSGVTQTPKHLITATGQRVTLRCSPRSGDLSVYWYQQSLDQGLQFLIQYYNGEERAKGNILERFSAQQFPDLHSELNLSSLELGDSALYFCASSLASSGSSYEQYFGPGTRLTVT.

This clonotype was recorded at least ten times. The rearrangement joins TRBV3-1 to TRBJ1-2; 9 bases fit TRBD1. Germline CDR1 reads LGHDT; CDR2 reads YNNKEL (reference sequence). This CDR3 is built from 14 residues. V was clipped by 4 bases and J by 3 bases; unmatched bases: 3. The CDR3 here is CASSPRDRDYGYTF. The DNA of the CDR3 is TGTGCCAGCAGCCCCCGGGACAGGGACTATGGCTACACCTTC.

This clonotype was recorded at least ten times. The genes are TRBV28 and TRBJ2-7; 9 bases are a match to TRBD1. This CDR3 spans 12 amino acids. The J segment lost 3 bases and the V segment lost 8 bases, leaving 2 bases of the junction unmatched. CDR1 is MDHEN and CDR2 is SYDVKM in the germline V gene. For the CDR3, the DNA is TGTGCCAGCGTGACAGGGGGCTACGAGCAGTACTTC. It yields the protein CASVTGGYEQYF.

This clonotype appeared many times. The CDR3 sequence is CASSSRQGGGYTF. DNA for the CDR3: TGTGCCAGCAGTTCGAGACAGGGGGGCGGCTACACCTTC. The V gene is TRBV13, the J gene TRBJ1-2; 9 positions agree with TRBD1. CDR1 PRHDT and CDR2 FYEKMQ come from the germline V gene (reference sequence). This CDR3 has 13 residues. J lost 8 bases, V lost 6 bases, and 7 bases had no gene match.

This clonotype was recorded at least ten times. This chain uses TRBV30 with TRBJ2-7; no clear D. The V end was cut by 7 bases, the J end by 3 bases, with 10 bases between. The CDR3 sequence is 11 residues long. In germline, CDR1 is GTSNPN, CDR2 SVGIG (reference sequence). CDR3 protein: CASRSGYEQYF. CDR3 nucleotide sequence: TGTGCCTCCCGATCAGGCTACGAGCAGTACTTC. The full variable domain, in which reference TRBV30 and TRBJ2-7 provide the parts outside the CDR3, is SQTIHQWPATLVQPVGSPLSLECTVEGTSNPNLYWYRQAAGRGLQLLFYSVGIGQISSEVPQNLSASRPQDRQFILSSKKLLLSDSGFYLCASRSGYEQYFGPGTRLTVT.